The T cell receptor beta chain described here comes from a study of cytomegalovirus exposure and HLA in healthy donors. The PCR made use of 60 Vbeta and 13 Jbeta primers. Profiled with immunoSEQ multiplex PCR; TCRdb holds only in-frame clones, not every one. This sample has 150,000 or so clones, with roughly 85% found just once. Germline CDR1 is WSHSY and CDR2 is SAAADI. CDR3 length: 14 amino acids. The V end lost 8 bases, the J end lost 7 bases, and 18 bases lay between the germline ends. Sequencing used PBMCs. This chain links TRBV10-2 with TRBJ2-4, with D uncertain. The sequence came from a male donor in good health and CMV-seronegative. The CDR3 is CASGSGSTYNIQYF. The CDR3 region has the DNA TGCGCCAGCGGTTCGGGTTCTACTTACAACATTCAGTACTTC.